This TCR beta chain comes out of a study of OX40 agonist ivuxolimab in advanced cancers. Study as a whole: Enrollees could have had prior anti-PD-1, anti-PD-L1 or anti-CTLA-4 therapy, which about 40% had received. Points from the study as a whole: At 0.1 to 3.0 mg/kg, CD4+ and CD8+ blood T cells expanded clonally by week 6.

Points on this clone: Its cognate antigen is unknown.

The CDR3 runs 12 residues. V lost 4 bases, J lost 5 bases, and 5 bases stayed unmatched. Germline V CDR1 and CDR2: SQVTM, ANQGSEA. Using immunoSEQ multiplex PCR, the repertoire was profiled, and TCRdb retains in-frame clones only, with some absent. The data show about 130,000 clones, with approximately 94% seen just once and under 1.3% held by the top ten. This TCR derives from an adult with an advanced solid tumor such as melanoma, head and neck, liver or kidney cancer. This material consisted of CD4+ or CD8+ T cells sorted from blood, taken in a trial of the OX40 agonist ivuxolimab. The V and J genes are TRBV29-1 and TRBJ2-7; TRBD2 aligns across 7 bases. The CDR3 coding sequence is TGCAGCGTTGCCCGGGCGGGGGACGAGCAGTACTTC. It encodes CSVARAGDEQYF.